This note documents a single T cell receptor beta chain sequence. Its cognate antigen has yet to be identified. Within one base of it there is no much larger clone, and no base qualities were kept. CD8 naive samples were obtained by positive selection for CCR7 among CD45RO-negative cells, yielding a CD45RA+CCR7+ population from which TemRA cells were excluded. The donors were healthy, HIV-negative adults who had no recently reported acute infections or vaccinations. Every donor was a Caucasian adult living in Nashville, Tennessee, USA. After blood collection by leukapheresis, PBMCs were isolated using Ficoll-Histopaque density gradient centrifugation and then cryopreserved in the vapor phase of liquid nitrogen. Purity and quantity of every magnetically sorted T cell population were checked by analytical flow cytometry. Each sorted fraction had its genomic DNA isolated and then quantified by UV absorbance on a Nanodrop 2000c.

Using the deep immunoSEQ assay, multiplex PCR amplified TCR CDR3 regions from genomic DNA. Extracted genomic DNA from each cell subset was spread evenly across all wells of several immunoSEQ 96-well plates, with each plate serving as a replicate. For sorted subsets, approximately 200 ng of genomic DNA, equivalent to some 30,000 T cell genomes, went into each replicate PCR. Purified libraries were quantified with a Qubit 3.0 fluorometer, sized on a Bioanalyzer 2100, and re-quantified with the KAPA Library Quantification kit. A separate single-read 150-cycle Illumina NextSeq 550 flow cell was used to sequence each immunoSEQ 96-well plate. The study's processing was this. Because only junctional sequences without quality scores were contained in the immunoSEQ output, filtering matching that applied to full-length reads could not be performed. To assign V/J genes and CDR3, sequences were annotated against IMGT germline references using PyIR, a Python wrapper for IgBLAST v1.9. Reads were removed for weak V/J assignments (E-value above 1e-6), missing CDR3, stop codons, out-of-frame junctions, or ambiguous translated residues. A V3J clonotype was defined by an identical inferred V gene, J gene, and CDR3 amino acid sequence. Percentage overlap between repertoires was calculated by dividing the number of shared unique clonotypes by the size of the smaller repertoire. Richness of each repertoire was evaluated using RTK rarefaction, the Chao1 estimator, and Recon v2.1 estimates of unobserved clonotypes. For all TCRbeta clonotypes obtained by the gDNA method from four donors, generation probabilities were computed with OLGA. This is the immuneACCESS table as TCRdb keeps it, with only in-frame sequences that have V and J called. A part of the clones is gone; compared with another copy, unresolved V genes explain less than half, and the rest is unexplained. The D gene and trimming were derived from the DNA, and the V and J assignments and clone size from that table. For this sample there are fewer than 1 million clones; around 96% appear just once. The top ten clonotypes cover less than 0.3% of the sample.

Including cysteine and phenylalanine, the CDR3 has 17 amino acids. The only DNA kept is the CDR3, 51 bases in frame from the first base. In the germline V gene, CDR1 corresponds to SGHAT and CDR2 to FQNNGV. Trimming costs V 8 bases and J 3 bases, and their ends lie 22 bases apart. The sample belongs to a study of shared clonotypes between healthy human individuals (dated by TCRdb to about 2020). About the investigation overall: A couple of women and a few men aged 18 to 49 years were included in the cohort. For each donor, CD4 naive and CD4 memory were each run on three plates, CD8 naive on two plates, and CD8 memory on one plate. To estimate repertoire size and how much clonotype sharing occurs between individuals, the study deeply sequenced the blood TCR repertoires of several healthy adults. To increase sequencing depth and limit assay-specific biases, different laboratories used diverse techniques to prepare libraries and sequence TCR repertoires. Leukapheresis yielded between about 0.85 and 9.5 billion PBMCs per donor.

Study-level results and caveats: The small number of donors limited the genetic and exposure-history diversity represented. Incomplete sequencing was indicated by rarefaction of sorted-subset datasets, despite the large sequencing depth. Naive subsets generally had larger estimated clonotype richness than memory subsets. Higher generation probabilities were observed for clonotypes shared by all four sorted-subset donors than for non-shared clonotypes. Based on pairwise subsampling, the degree of clonotype sharing among donors was expected to be affected by sequencing depth. When several donors were compared, the shared fraction of clonotypes was 5% to 6.5% for naive CD4, 3% to 4% for naive CD8, more than 2% for memory CD4, and about 0.36% for memory CD8. Sampling was restricted to blood, and TCR repertoires in tissues likely differ from the TCR repertoires found in blood.

This chain joins TRBV11-2 to TRBJ2-2; the D gene is perhaps TRBD2, on 6 matching bases. Sequencing input: naive CD8+ T cells sorted from blood. This specimen's cell subset or site label, per the study, means: CD45RA+CCR7+. This receptor was identified in a man aged 25-45 years in good health. The nucleotides are TGTGCCAGCGCCACCCCAGGGCTAGCGCTTGACACCGGGGAGCTGTTTTTT. Its coded protein is CASATPGLALDTGELFF.